One and the same sample provided the 7 T cell receptor beta chains below, sequenced in a study of T cells in Graves' hyperthyroidism and ophthalmopathy. TCR beta CDR3 region amplification was performed from RNA transcripts. First-round RT-PCR with HTBI primers amplified the TCR CDR3 region. TCRdb fed the multiplex PCR reads into MiXCR, producing one record per CDR3 protein. Here the sample spans around 620,000 distinct CDR3 sequences, roughly 50% being singletons. Sequenced input: peripheral blood or thyroid tissue (not recorded which). These receptors were obtained from an adult woman with Graves' disease, either hyperthyroidism or ophthalmopathy (not recorded which).

V and J are TRBV7-9 and TRBJ1-2, with 8 bases identical to TRBD1. Trimming took 6 bases from V and 4 from J; bases not matched to a gene: 7. This CDR3 has 14 residues. Germline values: CDR1 SEHNR, CDR2 FQNEAQ (reference sequence). The CDR3 bases are TGTGCCAGCAGTCCTGACAGGGGACTCTATGGCTACACCTTC. This gives the protein CASSPDRGLYGYTF.

The chain links TRBV28 to TRBJ1-1; D is uncertain. CDR1 and CDR2 from the germline V gene are MDHEN and SYDVKM. The CDR3 is made up of 13 amino acids. V was cut by 5 bases and J by 0 bases, with 7 bases left in between. The CDR3 DNA is TGTGCCAGCAGTGGCGTCGTGAACACTGAAGCTTTCTTT. Its translation is CASSGVVNTEAFF. Full variable domain (outside the CDR3, taken from reference TRBV28 and TRBJ1-1): DVKVTQSSRYLVKRTGEKVFLECVQDMDHENMFWYRQDPGLGLRLIYFSYDVKMKEKGDIPEGYSVSREKKERFSLILESASTNQTSMYLCASSGVVNTEAFFGQGTRLTVV.

This clonotype came up once. This rearrangement joins TRBV15 to TRBJ2-7, with 8 bases that match TRBD1. Looked up from germline, CDR1 is LNHNV and CDR2 is YYDKDF (reference sequence). The CDR3 extends over 15 amino acids. The trim removed 0 bases at V and 2 bases at J, leaving 3 bases unmatched. The CDR3 region is CATSREGQGPYEQYF. The CDR3 DNA reads TGTGCCACCAGCAGAGAAGGACAGGGACCCTACGAGCAGTACTTC.

In this sample, this clonotype turned up many times. A read error may account for a junction end that differs from germline. The J gene is TRBJ1-5, the V gene TRBV7-9; unclear D gene. Germline V gives CDR1 SEHNR, CDR2 FQNEAQ (reference sequence). The CDR3 spans 12 residues. CDR3 region: CASSFSTQPQHF. CDR3 sequence (DNA): TGTGCCAGCAGCTTCAGCACTCAGCCCCAGCATTTT.

This clonotype was seen more than once but under ten times. This chain uses TRBV29-1 with TRBJ1-2; no firm D call. This CDR3 is built from 13 residues. V was pared by 6 bases and J by 2 bases, with 13 bases between. The V gene's germline CDR1 is SQVTM and CDR2 ANQGSEA. In DNA form, the CDR3 reads TGCAGCGTCCCGGGGAGTCGGAACTATGGCTACACCTTC. This codes for CSVPGSRNYGYTF.

This clonotype appeared once. The chain has TRBV20-1 and TRBJ2-7, with 7 bases lining up with TRBD2. Losses at the gene ends were 6 bases for V and 3 bases for J; bases not matched to a gene: 2. CDR3 size: 11 residues. Germline values: CDR1 DFQATT, CDR2 SNEGSKA (reference sequence). In DNA form, the CDR3 reads TGCAGTGCGCAGCGGGGCTACGAGCAGTACTTC. Its protein is CSAQRGYEQYF.

This clonotype was seen ten or more times. The rearrangement uses TRBV7-6 and TRBJ1-1; D gene ambiguous. The V gene's germline CDR1 is SGHVS and CDR2 FNYEAQ. The CDR3 contains 14 residues. V lost 1 base, J lost 2 bases, and 8 bases lay in between. The CDR3 region has the DNA TGTGCCAGCAGCTTAGAACATCTTAACACTGAAGCTTTCTTT. As protein: CASSLEHLNTEAFF.